This TCR beta chain came from a study of T cells in Graves' hyperthyroidism and ophthalmopathy. Amplification yielded TCR beta CDR3 regions, with RNA transcripts as the source. HTBI primers were the set used in a first-round RT-PCR of the TCR CDR3. TCRdb ran MiXCR on the multiplex PCR reads and lists one entry per CDR3 protein. This table has 75,000 to 100,000 distinct CDR3 sequences, approximately 42% appearing once. CDR1 is GTSNPN and CDR2 is SVGIG in the germline V gene (reference sequence). The CDR3 is 13 amino acids. The V and J ends lost 7 bases and 4 bases respectively, with 17 bases between them.

Sequenced sample: peripheral blood or thyroid tissue (not recorded which). The chain recombines TRBV30 with TRBJ2-7; D tentatively reads TRBD1 or TRBD2 (5 bases each). The sequence was obtained from a woman aged 25 to 39 with Graves' hyperthyroidism. The CDR3 region has the DNA TGTGCCTTTTCCCGAGGGGCCGCTTACGAGCAGTACTTC. This gives the protein CAFSRGAAYEQYF.